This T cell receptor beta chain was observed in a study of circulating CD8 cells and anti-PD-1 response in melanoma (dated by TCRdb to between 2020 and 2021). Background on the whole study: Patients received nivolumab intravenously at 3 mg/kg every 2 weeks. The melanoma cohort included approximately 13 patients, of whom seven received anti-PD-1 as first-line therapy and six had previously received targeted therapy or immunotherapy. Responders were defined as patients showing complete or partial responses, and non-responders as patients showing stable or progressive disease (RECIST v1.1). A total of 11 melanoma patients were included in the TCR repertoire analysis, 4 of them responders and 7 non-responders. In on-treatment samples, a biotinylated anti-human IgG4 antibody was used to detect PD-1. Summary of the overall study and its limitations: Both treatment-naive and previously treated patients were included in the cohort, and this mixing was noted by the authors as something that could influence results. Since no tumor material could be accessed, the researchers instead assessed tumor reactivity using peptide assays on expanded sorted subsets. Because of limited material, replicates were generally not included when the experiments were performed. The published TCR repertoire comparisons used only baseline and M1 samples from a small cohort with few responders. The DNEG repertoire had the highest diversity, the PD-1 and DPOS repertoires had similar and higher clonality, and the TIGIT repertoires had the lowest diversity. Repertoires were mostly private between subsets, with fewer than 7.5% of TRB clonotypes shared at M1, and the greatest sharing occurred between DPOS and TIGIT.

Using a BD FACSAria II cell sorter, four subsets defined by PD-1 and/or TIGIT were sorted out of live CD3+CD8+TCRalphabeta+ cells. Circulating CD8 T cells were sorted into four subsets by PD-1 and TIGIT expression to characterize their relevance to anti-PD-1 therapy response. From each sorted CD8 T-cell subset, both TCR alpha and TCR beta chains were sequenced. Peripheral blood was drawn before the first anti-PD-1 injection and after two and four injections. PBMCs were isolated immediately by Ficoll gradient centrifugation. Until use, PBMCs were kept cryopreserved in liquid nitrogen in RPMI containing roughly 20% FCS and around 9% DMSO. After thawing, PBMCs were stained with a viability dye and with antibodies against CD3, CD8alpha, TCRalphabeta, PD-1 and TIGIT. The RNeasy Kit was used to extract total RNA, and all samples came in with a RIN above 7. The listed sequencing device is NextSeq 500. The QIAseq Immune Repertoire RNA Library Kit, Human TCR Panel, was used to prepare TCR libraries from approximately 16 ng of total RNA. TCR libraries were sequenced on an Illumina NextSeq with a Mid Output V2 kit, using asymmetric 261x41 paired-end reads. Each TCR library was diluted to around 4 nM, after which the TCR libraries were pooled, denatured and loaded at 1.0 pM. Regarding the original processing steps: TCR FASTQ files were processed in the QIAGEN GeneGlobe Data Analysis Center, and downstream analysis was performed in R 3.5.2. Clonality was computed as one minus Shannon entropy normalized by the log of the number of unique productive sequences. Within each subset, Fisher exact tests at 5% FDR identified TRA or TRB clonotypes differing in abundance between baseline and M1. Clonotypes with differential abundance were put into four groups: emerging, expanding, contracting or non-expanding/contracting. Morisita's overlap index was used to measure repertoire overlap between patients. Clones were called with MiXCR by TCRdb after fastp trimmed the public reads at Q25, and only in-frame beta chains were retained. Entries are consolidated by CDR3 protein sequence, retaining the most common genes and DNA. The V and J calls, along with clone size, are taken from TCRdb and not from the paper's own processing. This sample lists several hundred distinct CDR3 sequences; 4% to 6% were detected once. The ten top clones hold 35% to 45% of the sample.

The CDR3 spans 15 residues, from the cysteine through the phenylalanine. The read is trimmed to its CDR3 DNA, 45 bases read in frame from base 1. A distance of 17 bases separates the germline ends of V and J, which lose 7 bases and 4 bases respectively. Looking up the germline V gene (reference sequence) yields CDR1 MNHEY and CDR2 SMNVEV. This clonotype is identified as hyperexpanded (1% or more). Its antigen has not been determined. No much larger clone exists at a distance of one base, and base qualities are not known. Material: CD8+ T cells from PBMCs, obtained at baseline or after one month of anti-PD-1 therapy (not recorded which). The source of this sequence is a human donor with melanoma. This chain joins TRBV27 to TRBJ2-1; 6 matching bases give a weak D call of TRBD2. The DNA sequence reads TGTGCCAGCACCTCCAGGAGCGGACTATACAATGAGCAGTTCTTC. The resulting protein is CASTSRSGLYNEQFF.